The present T cell receptor beta chain was sequenced within a study of T cell responses to AZD1222 COVID-19 vaccine. Across the whole study: Pooled in the analysis were second doses at about 4 or about 12 weeks.

Points on this clone: Its specificity is not known.

The CDR3 is 14 residues long. TCRdb keeps only in-frame clones here, not all; method: immunoSEQ multiplex PCR. The sample consists of roughly 200,000 clones, around 92% of them appearing once. Overall study results and limits: Donors skewed white British and female; clonal diversity was possibly underestimated. Per reports, nearly half of all spike-specific TCRs target regions that are unmutated in variants. At baseline, seropositivity was found in only six or seven AZD1222 recipients.

The material was peripheral blood, obtained on day 0 of AZD1222 vaccination. The receptor's source is an adult in good health. The V call is TRBV21-1, the J call TRBJ1-2. TRBV21-1 is labeled a pseudogene. The DNA of the CDR3 is TGTGCCAGCAGCAAAGCGGAAACCAACTATGGCTACACCTTC. Its protein product is CASSKAETNYGYTF.